These 2 T cell receptor beta chains came from one sample sequenced in a study of blood T cells in healthy people across ages. Combining a sample-barcoded 5' primer with a J-beta primer mix, a second PCR ran for about 7 to 12 cycles. TCRdb re-derived calls from the 5' RACE reads in MiXCR, one entry per CDR3 protein. This sample carries around 520,000 distinct CDR3 sequences, roughly a quarter of them seen once, and the ten largest clones take 3% to 4.5%. These data also featured in a second study, about T cells of mothers and their children.

The sequenced material came from blood. All receptors come from a boy aged 2 to 10 in good health.

There are a few counts of this clonotype. The V call is TRBV30, the J call TRBJ1-5, with 7 nucleotides matching TRBD1. The junction had 0 bases not matched to a gene; V was cut back by 3 bases and J by 1 base. CDR1 and CDR2 from the germline V gene are GTSNPN and SVGIG (reference sequence). This CDR3 is built from 13 residues. The CDR3 coding sequence is TGTGCCTGGAGGACAGGGAGCAATCAGCCCCAGCATTTT. Amino acids: CAWRTGSNQPQHF.

This clonotype was seen only a few times. This sequence joins TRBV20-1 and TRBJ2-2; 15 bases are a match to TRBD2. From germline, CDR1 is DFQATT and CDR2 SNEGSKA (reference sequence). CDR3 size: 16 residues. Losses at the gene ends were 1 base for V and 3 bases for J; bases not matched to a gene: 0. For the CDR3, the DNA is TGCAGTGCTAGAGGGACTAGCGGGGGGGACACCGGGGAGCTGTTTTTT. Encoded protein: CSARGTSGGDTGELFF.